This T cell receptor beta chain was recovered during a study of blood T cell repertoires in COVID-19. In the study's own analysis: Reference gene primer amplification in the assay estimated nucleated cell counts. Here immunoSEQ multiplex PCR was the method, and the copy in TCRdb shows in-frame clones only, minus some. Clonal size and the V and J genes are those of that table, whereas D and trimming came from the DNA. The sample has 150,000 to 200,000 clones, 87% seen once. The J segment lost 4 bases and the V segment lost 3 bases, leaving 17 bases of the junction unmatched. The germline gives CDR1 SGHDT, CDR2 YYEEEE. The CDR3 is made up of 19 amino acids. Enrolment of Seattle patients took place during active infection, and they were followed longitudinally.

This rearrangement joins TRBV5-6 to TRBJ2-3, with 10 bases lining up with TRBD2. Specimen: peripheral blood. The TCR comes from a woman aged 70 to 79 with COVID-19, enrolled during active disease. The CDR3 coding sequence is TGTGCCAGCAGCTCGGTGTGGAGAGCGGGGGGGCCCGGGGCAGATACGCAGTATTTT. Protein: CASSSVWRAGGPGADTQYF.